The sequence of this T cell receptor beta chain was determined in a study of CD4 T cells in relation to SARS-CoV-2 and coronaviruses. Generated by immunoSEQ multiplex PCR, the TCRdb table keeps only in-frame clones and is missing some. The sample includes more than 35,000 clones, roughly 80% of them seen just once. Points on this clone: Its specificity is unknown.

The CDR3 covers 16 residues. With 8 bases removed from V and 2 bases from J, the gap between germline ends came to 20 bases. Germline V gene data show CDR1 as SNHLY and CDR2 as FYNNEI. The source material was memory CD4+ T cells from PBMCs, cultured in vitro. The TCR comes from an adult with COVID-19. The genes are TRBV2 and TRBJ2-3, with D uncertain. The DNA for the CDR3 is TGTGCCAGCGAACAAGGGAAGTTTACCCCCACAGATACGCAGTATTTT. Its translation is CASEQGKFTPTDTQYF.